The rows below give T cell receptor beta chains drawn from one sample of a study of beta chain features in type 1 diabetes. Sequencing was performed with immunoSEQ multiplex PCR; in TCRdb, only in-frame clones are kept and a portion is missing. Seen here are a few hundred thousand clones, 9.6% observed once, and the top ten hold about 0.03%. The sequenced sample was naive CD4+ T cells from blood. These receptors all stem from a woman between 18 and 30 years old in good health. The CDR3 runs from the conserved cysteine through the conserved F or W. D genes are given only for firm matches. Clone size, where shown, is once, few, many, or a class for clones that have expanded.

CDR3: CASSVGGRRETQYF
DNA: TGTGCCAGCAGCGTAGGAGGGAGGCGAGAGACCCAGTACTTC
V: TRBV9
J: TRBJ2-5
D: .
size: .

CDR3: CSVEVTGTQYGYTF
DNA: TGCAGCGTTGAAGTAACAGGGACCCAATATGGCTACACCTTC
V: TRBV29-1
J: TRBJ1-2
D: .
size: .

CDR3: CASSPFQQGGNEKLFF
DNA: TGTGCCAGCTCACCATTCCAGCAGGGGGGTAATGAAAAACTGTTTTTT
V: TRBV18
J: TRBJ1-4
D: TRBD1
size: few

CDR3: CASRDSGVYGPQHF
DNA: TGCGCCAGCAGGGACAGTGGGGTTTATGGGCCCCAGCATTTT
V: TRBV10-2
J: TRBJ1-5
D: .
size: few

CDR3: CASSLGLAGDEQYF
DNA: TGCGCCAGCAGCTTGGGTCTAGCGGGAGACGAGCAGTACTTC
V: TRBV5-1
J: TRBJ2-7
D: TRBD2
size: few

CDR3: CASSPGQYYGYTF
DNA: TGCGCCAGCAGTCCCGGACAGTACTATGGCTACACCTTC
V: TRBV5-1
J: TRBJ1-2
D: .
size: .

CDR3: CASSKGTGGTEIQETQYF
DNA: TGTGCCAGCAGCAAAGGAACGGGGGGGACAGAGATCCAAGAGACCCAGTACTTC
V: TRBV9
J: TRBJ2-5
D: .
size: .

CDR3: CASSLASGSHRGYTF
DNA: TGTGCCAGCAGCTTGGCCTCAGGGTCCCATCGGGGCTACACCTTC
V: TRBV5-8
J: TRBJ1-2
D: .
size: .

CDR3: CASGRHSTDTQYF
DNA: TGTGCCAGCGGGAGGCACAGCACAGATACGCAGTATTTT
V: TRBV6-6
J: TRBJ2-3
D: .
size: .

CDR3: CASILTWGGPYEQYF
DNA: TGTGCCAGCATTCTCACCTGGGGCGGACCCTACGAGCAGTACTTC
V: TRBV6-5
J: TRBJ2-7
D: .
size: .

CDR3: CASSYDRSSPLHF
DNA: TGTGCTAGCAGCTATGACAGGTCTTCACCCCTCCACTTT
V: TRBV7-7
J: TRBJ1-6
D: .
size: few

CDR3: CASSVRRVTEAFF
DNA: TGTGCCAGCAGTGTTCGCAGGGTCACTGAAGCTTTCTTT
V: TRBV6-1
J: TRBJ1-1
D: .
size: few

CDR3: CASSDVGRAQYF
DNA: TGTGCCAGCAGTGACGTCGGGAGGGCCCAGTACTTC
V: TRBV6-4
J: TRBJ2-5
D: TRBD2
size: .

CDR3: CASTPSLFDEQYF
DNA: TGTGCCAGCACCCCGTCGTTGTTCGACGAGCAGTACTTC
V: TRBV6-1
J: TRBJ2-7
D: .
size: few

CDR3: CASSLPPLSGAPTDTQYF
DNA: TGTGCCAGCAGCTTACCCCCCCTGAGCGGAGCCCCCACAGATACGCAGTATTTT
V: TRBV7-9
J: TRBJ2-3
D: .
size: few

CDR3: CASSLDPLYEQYF
DNA: TGTGCCAGCAGCTTAGATCCTCTCTACGAGCAGTACTTC
V: TRBV7-2
J: TRBJ2-7
D: .
size: .

CDR3: CSVEAPGREFYEQYF
DNA: TGCAGCGTTGAGGCCCCTGGGCGGGAGTTCTACGAGCAGTACTTC
V: TRBV29-1
J: TRBJ2-7
D: TRBD2
size: .

CDR3: CASSTPGGDSYTQYF
DNA: TGTGCCAGCAGTACTCCTGGAGGGGACTCTTATACGCAGTATTTT
V: TRBV7-2
J: TRBJ2-3
D: .
size: few

CDR3: CASSYAVSGELFF
DNA: TGTGCCAGCAGTTACGCAGTCTCCGGGGAGCTGTTTTTT
V: TRBV6-5
J: TRBJ2-2
D: .
size: .